A single sample gave rise to the 31 T cell receptor beta chains below, sequenced in a study of CD8 T cells in ankylosing spondylitis. TCRdb re-derived calls from the 5' RACE reads in MiXCR, one entry per CDR3 protein. The sample holds under 300,000 distinct CDR3 sequences, about 10% seen once. The sequencing input was blood, either unsorted or a sorted T cell fraction (not recorded which). The receptors shown here come from a male donor with ankylosing spondylitis or in good health (not recorded which).

In its sample, this clonotype was seen many times. This chain uses TRBV6-1 with TRBJ1-2, with D unclear. CDR3 length: 15 residues. The ends were cut back, 4 bases at V and 0 bases at J, with 12 bases in the middle. The germline V gene encodes CDR1 MNHNS and CDR2 SASEGT. CDR3 sequence: CASSASNGPNYGYTF. CDR3 coding DNA: TGTGCCAGCAGTGCCTCCAACGGACCTAACTATGGCTACACCTTC.

This rearrangement joins TRBV7-2 to TRBJ2-7, with 11 bases fitting TRBD2. Germline V gene lookup returns CDR1 SGHTA and CDR2 FQGNSA. J gave up 5 bases and V 9 bases, and 15 bases lay outside the gene matches. This CDR3 contains 16 residues. As DNA, the CDR3 is TGTGCCAGTGGTAGCGGGAGGGTCGTCCATTTCGACGAGCAGTACTTC. It encodes CASGSGRVVHFDEQYF.

This chain joins TRBV27 and TRBJ2-7; 9 bases align to TRBD2. This CDR3 spans 15 amino acids. Germline CDR1 MNHEY, CDR2 SMNVEV (reference sequence). V lost 3 bases and J lost 4; bases outside the gene matches: 7. CDR3 protein: CASSLSLAGAYEQYF. CDR3 in DNA: TGTGCCAGCAGTTTGAGCTTAGCGGGAGCTTACGAGCAGTACTTC.

The chain links TRBV14 to TRBJ2-7; D remains ambiguous. V was clipped by 4 bases and J by 2 bases, with 6 bases between them. The CDR3 has 12 residues. From germline, CDR1 is SGHDN and CDR2 FVKESK. For the CDR3, the DNA is TGTGCCAGCAGCCCGTCAACCTACGAGCAGTACTTC. This translates into CASSPSTYEQYF. The full variable domain, its missing parts supplied by reference TRBV14 and TRBJ2-7, is EAGVTQFPSHSVIEKGQTVTLRCDPISGHDNLYWYRRVMGKEIKFLLHFVKESKQDESGMPNNRFLAERTGGTYSTLKVQPAELEDSGVYFCASSPSTYEQYFGPGTRLTVT.

This clonotype was counted ten times or more. CDR3 loop: CSAKTGLAEYEQYF. Here the CDR3 DNA reads TGCAGTGCCAAGACGGGACTAGCGGAATACGAGCAGTACTTC. The rearrangement joins TRBV20-1 to TRBJ2-7; 11 bases agree with TRBD2. This CDR3 comprises 14 residues. The V gene's germline CDR1 is DFQATT and CDR2 SNEGSKA (reference sequence). V dropped 6 bases and J dropped 4; count of bases not matched to a gene: 8.

The J gene is TRBJ2-4, the V gene TRBV18; D is unclear. Trimming took off 3 bases at V and 1 base at J, with 16 bases between the two ends. From germline, CDR1 is KGHSH and CDR2 LQKENI. This CDR3 region has 17 residues. DNA for the CDR3: TGTGCCAGCTCACCTTTAGACGGGCCTGCGGCCAAAAACATTCAGTACTTC. This sequence encodes CASSPLDGPAAKNIQYF.

This clonotype occurred many times. The chain is built from TRBV5-6 and TRBJ1-2; D perhaps matches TRBD1 (5 bases). This CDR3 is 15 amino acids long. Trimming shortened V by 6 bases and J by 2 bases, and 17 bases separated the two germline ends. Germline CDR1 SGHDT, CDR2 YYEEEE. The CDR3, as DNA: TGTGCCAGCACTATCGGTGATCCAGGGAACTATGGCTACACCTTC. Protein product: CASTIGDPGNYGYTF.

This clonotype was found many times. The chain links TRBV4-1 to TRBJ1-4; a weak D match, TRBD1 (5 bases). CDR1 and CDR2 (germline): MGHRA, YSYEKL. V gave up 4 bases and J gave up 0 bases, with 15 bases separating them. The CDR3 consists of 17 residues. The CDR3 sequence: CASSPSAGTATNEKLFF. Here the CDR3 DNA reads TGCGCCAGCAGCCCGTCCGCCGGGACTGCAACTAATGAAAAACTGTTTTTT.

This clonotype was picked up a small number of times. The chain recombines TRBV5-1 with TRBJ1-1; D possibly corresponds to TRBD1 (5 bases). Germline V CDR1 and CDR2: SGHRS, YFSETQ. The length of the CDR3 is 15 residues. V was shortened by 8 bases and J by 1 base, with 18 bases between the two germline ends. As DNA, the CDR3 is TGCGCCAGTAGTACTTGGGGCGGTGGGAACACTGAAGCTTTCTTT. It translates to CASSTWGGGNTEAFF.

This clonotype came up many times. CDR3 bases: TGTGCCAGCAGTGAAGGGGGGGATCCCCAAGAGACCCAGTACTTC. Translation gives CASSEGGDPQETQYF. The V and J genes are TRBV25-1 and TRBJ2-5; 7 nucleotides line up with TRBD2. The V segment lost 2 bases and the J segment 1 base; nucleotides outside the gene matches: 4. CDR1 and CDR2 (germline): MGHDK, SYGVNS. The CDR3 has 15 amino acids. Based on the CDR3 plus reference TRBV25-1 and TRBJ2-5, the full variable domain is EADIYQTPRYLVIGTGKKITLECSQTMGHDKMYWYQQDPGMELHLIHYSYGVNSTEKGDLSSESTVSRIRTEHFPLTLESARPSHTSQYLCASSEGGDPQETQYFGPGTRLLVL.

This clonotype came up many times. The gene calls are TRBV12-3 or TRBV12-4 and TRBJ2-1; D not certain. V lost 1 base and J 1 base, leaving 8 bases between the germline ends. The CDR3 extends over 15 amino acids. The CDR3 loop reads CASSLVTPSYNEQFF. The CDR3 DNA reads as TGTGCCAGCAGTTTAGTGACTCCTTCCTACAATGAGCAGTTCTTC.

This clonotype was counted many times. The V gene is TRBV15, the J gene TRBJ1-5; D is uncertain. Between the trimmed V and J ends, which lost 0 bases and 7 bases, there was a span of 16 bases. Germline CDR1 reads LNHNV; CDR2 reads YYDKDF (reference sequence). CDR3 length equals 16 residues. CDR3 bases: TGTGCCACCAGCAGAGATCTAAATCCCAACAGCCAGCCCCAGCATTTT. It translates to CATSRDLNPNSQPQHF.

A few counts support this clonotype. The chain's CDR3 is CASSLSASDTQYF. DNA for the CDR3: TGCGCCAGCAGCTTGTCAGCATCAGATACGCAGTATTTT. The chain has TRBV5-1 and TRBJ2-3, with D uncertain. The CDR3 has 13 amino acids. The ends were cut back, 1 base at V and 4 bases at J, with 7 bases in the middle. CDR1 and CDR2 (germline): SGHRS, YFSETQ.

This clonotype was recorded at least ten times. CDR3 in DNA: TGCAGTGCTAGTCAGACCCGGGGGCCCTTCAATGAGCAGTTCTTC. Residues: CSASQTRGPFNEQFF. The J gene is TRBJ2-1, the V gene TRBV20-1; the D gene could be TRBD1 or TRBD2 (6 bases each). The CDR3 loop spans 15 amino acids. Per the germline V gene, CDR1 is DFQATT and CDR2 is SNEGSKA (reference sequence). Trimming shortened V by 3 bases and J by 6 bases, and 18 bases separated the two germline ends.

The gene calls are TRBV25-1 and TRBJ2-7, with 10 positions matching TRBD2. J was trimmed by 2 bases and V by 2 bases; bases with no gene match: 3. The CDR3 loop spans 15 amino acids. Germline CDR1 and CDR2: MGHDK and SYGVNS. The CDR3 sequence is CASSETSGNPYEQYF. The CDR3 region has the DNA TGTGCCAGCAGTGAAACTAGCGGGAACCCCTACGAGCAGTACTTC.

This clonotype was detected many times. The chain carries TRBV29-1 and TRBJ2-1, with 11 nucleotides matching TRBD2. Germline CDR1 reads SQVTM; CDR2 reads ANQGSEA. This CDR3 spans 16 amino acids. V lost 7 bases to trimming and J lost 3 bases; unmatched junction nucleotides: 11. The CDR3 protein is CSATSRTSGSYNEQFF. The CDR3 nucleotides read TGCAGCGCCACCTCCCGTACTAGCGGGAGCTACAATGAGCAGTTCTTC.

Many counts were recorded for this clonotype. This chain uses TRBV12-3 or TRBV12-4 with TRBJ2-7; D call uncertain. Trimming cost V 8 bases and J 9 bases, with 23 bases left between them. This CDR3 region has 14 residues. The CDR3 coding sequence is TGTGCCAGCCGCCAGACTTCTGAGCCGCGGCTGCAGTACTTC. Amino acids: CASRQTSEPRLQYF.

The chain couples TRBV7-9 to TRBJ2-7; tentative D call: TRBD2 (6 bases). CDR3 length: 16 residues. The V end lost 3 bases, the J end lost 4 bases, and 19 bases lay between the germline ends. The germline CDR1 and CDR2 sequences are SEHNR and FQNEAQ (reference sequence). CDR3 in DNA: TGTGCCAGCAGCTTCGTGGGTCTAGCGAGGAATTACGAGCAGTACTTC. It encodes CASSFVGLARNYEQYF.

This clonotype was picked up a small number of times. This rearrangement joins TRBV14 to TRBJ2-5; 8 nucleotides agree with TRBD2. The CDR3 spans 19 residues. V lost 1 base and J lost 0; bases outside the gene matches: 13. The germline gives CDR1 SGHDN, CDR2 FVKESK. CDR3 sequence reads: CASSQGFEAGVSDQETQYF. The CDR3 DNA sequence: TGTGCCAGCAGCCAAGGTTTCGAAGCGGGAGTTTCGGACCAAGAGACCCAGTACTTC. Complete variable domain (other parts from reference TRBV14 and TRBJ2-5): EAGVTQFPSHSVIEKGQTVTLRCDPISGHDNLYWYRRVMGKEIKFLLHFVKESKQDESGMPNNRFLAERTGGTYSTLKVQPAELEDSGVYFCASSQGFEAGVSDQETQYFGPGTRLLVL.

The chain recombines TRBV5-1 with TRBJ2-1; D gene unclear. CDR1 SGHRS and CDR2 YFSETQ come from the germline V gene. With 0 bases removed from V and 6 bases from J, the gap between germline ends came to 10 bases. The CDR3 has 14 amino acids. CDR3 nucleotide sequence: TGCGCCAGCAGCTTGGATTACACCAGCAATGAGCAGTTCTTC. This codes for CASSLDYTSNEQFF. The entire variable domain, with the rest obtained from reference TRBV5-1 and TRBJ2-1, is as follows: KAGVTQTPRYLIKTRGQQVTLSCSPISGHRSVSWYQQTPGQGLQFLFEYFSETQRNKGNFPGRFSGRQFSNSRSEMNVSTLELGDSALYLCASSLDYTSNEQFFGPGTRLTVL.

This clonotype has more than one count but fewer than ten. The V gene is TRBV12-5, the J gene TRBJ2-2, with D possibly matching TRBD1 (6 bases). The V and J ends lost 7 bases and 9 bases respectively, with 12 bases between them. Germline CDR1 and CDR2: LGHNT and FRNRAP. This CDR3 has 12 residues. This CDR3 is CASALGDRELFF. Here the CDR3 DNA reads TGTGCTAGTGCCCTGGGGGACAGGGAGCTGTTTTTT.

This clonotype appeared many times. The gene calls are TRBV5-1 and TRBJ2-7; TRBD2 aligns across 10 bases. The CDR3 consists of 14 residues. J lost 0 bases, V lost 3 bases, and 0 bases had no gene match. Germline V gene data show CDR1 as SGHRS and CDR2 as YFSETQ. CDR3: CASSWTSGSYEQYF. CDR3 DNA sequence: TGCGCCAGCAGCTGGACTAGCGGCTCCTACGAGCAGTACTTC.

This clonotype has just a few counts. The chain uses TRBV24-1 and TRBJ2-5, with 10 nucleotides matching TRBD2. The germline gives CDR1 KGHDR, CDR2 SFDVKD. V lost 5 bases, J lost 5 bases, and 10 bases stayed unmatched. The CDR3 is 16 amino acids. CDR3: CATSGDLAGVGETQYF. DNA of the CDR3: TGTGCCACCAGTGGAGACCTAGCGGGAGTAGGTGAGACCCAGTACTTC.

The chain is built from TRBV5-1 and TRBJ2-7; 7 bases are a match to TRBD1. Germline V gene sequence: CDR1 SGHRS, CDR2 YFSETQ. The V and J ends lost 4 bases and 2 bases, in that order; junction bases with no gene match: 9. This CDR3 region has 15 residues. This CDR3 reads CASSHPGTATYEQYF. DNA for the CDR3: TGCGCCAGCAGCCACCCCGGGACAGCTACCTACGAGCAGTACTTC.

The chain joins TRBV12-3 or TRBV12-4 to TRBJ2-2, with D perhaps assigned TRBD1 or TRBD2 (5 bases each). Deletions cut 5 bases from V and 2 bases from J, with 12 bases between. CDR3 length: 15 amino acids. CDR3 protein: CASSEPGPNTGELFF. CDR3 DNA sequence: TGTGCCAGCAGTGAACCGGGACCAAACACCGGGGAGCTGTTTTTT.

This clonotype was seen ten or more times. The V and J genes are TRBV7-8 and TRBJ2-7; D possibly corresponds to TRBD2 (5 bases). The V end was cut by 5 bases, the J end by 0 bases, with 17 bases between. This CDR3 region has 16 residues. CDR1 and CDR2 (germline): SGHVS, FQNEAQ. The CDR3 loop reads CASSPSQRYLSYEQYF. In nucleotides, the CDR3 is TGTGCCAGCAGCCCCTCCCAGCGGTACCTCTCCTACGAGCAGTACTTC.

The sample holds a few counts of this clonotype. This chain joins TRBV28 and TRBJ2-3; 8 bases align to TRBD2. Losses at the gene ends were 7 bases for V and 0 bases for J; bases not matched to a gene: 3. Germline V gene lookup returns CDR1 MDHEN and CDR2 SYDVKM. The CDR3 length is 14 residues. CDR3 sequence: CASIPSGSTDTQYF. DNA of the CDR3: TGTGCCAGCATTCCTAGCGGGAGCACAGATACGCAGTATTTT. The variable domain in full, completed from reference TRBV28 and TRBJ2-3, reads DVKVTQSSRYLVKRTGEKVFLECVQDMDHENMFWYRQDPGLGLRLIYFSYDVKMKEKGDIPEGYSVSREKKERFSLILESASTNQTSMYLCASIPSGSTDTQYFGPGTRLTVL.

The chain is built from TRBV7-8 and TRBJ2-3, with a weak D call TRBD2 (7 bases). The CDR3 is 15 amino acids. Deletions cut 0 bases from V and 4 bases from J, with 11 bases between. Germline V gives CDR1 SGHVS, CDR2 FQNEAQ. The DNA of the CDR3 is TGTGCCAGCAGCTTAGCGGGGGGGCCGCCAGATACGCAGTATTTT. It specifies CASSLAGGPPDTQYF.

This clonotype has ten or more counts. The chain joins TRBV20-1 to TRBJ1-2; D is unresolved. Trimming took 3 bases from V and 11 from J, leaving 10 bases between them. CDR1 is DFQATT, CDR2 SNEGSKA, per germline (reference sequence). The CDR3 is made up of 10 amino acids. DNA of the CDR3: TGCAGTGCTAGTTCCAATCATTACACCTTC. Amino acids: CSASSNHYTF.

This clonotype was detected a few times. The V gene is TRBV25-1, the J gene TRBJ1-5; 9 bases line up with TRBD1. Looked up from germline, CDR1 is MGHDK and CDR2 is SYGVNS. Losses at the gene ends were 5 bases for V and 4 bases for J; bases not matched to a gene: 6. This CDR3 region has 15 residues. CDR3 sequence reads: CASSLDRGWNQPQHF. CDR3 DNA: TGTGCCAGCAGTCTAGACAGGGGGTGGAATCAGCCCCAGCATTTT.

In this sample, this clonotype turned up a few times. The J gene is TRBJ1-6, the V gene TRBV25-1; tentative D call: TRBD1 (5 bases). V lost 4 bases, J lost 8 bases, and 9 bases lay in between. The CDR3 extends over 13 amino acids. Looked up from germline, CDR1 is MGHDK and CDR2 is SYGVNS. CDR3 sequence: CASSAGRHSPLHF. CDR3 nucleotides: TGTGCCAGCAGTGCAGGGCGGCATTCACCCCTCCACTTT.